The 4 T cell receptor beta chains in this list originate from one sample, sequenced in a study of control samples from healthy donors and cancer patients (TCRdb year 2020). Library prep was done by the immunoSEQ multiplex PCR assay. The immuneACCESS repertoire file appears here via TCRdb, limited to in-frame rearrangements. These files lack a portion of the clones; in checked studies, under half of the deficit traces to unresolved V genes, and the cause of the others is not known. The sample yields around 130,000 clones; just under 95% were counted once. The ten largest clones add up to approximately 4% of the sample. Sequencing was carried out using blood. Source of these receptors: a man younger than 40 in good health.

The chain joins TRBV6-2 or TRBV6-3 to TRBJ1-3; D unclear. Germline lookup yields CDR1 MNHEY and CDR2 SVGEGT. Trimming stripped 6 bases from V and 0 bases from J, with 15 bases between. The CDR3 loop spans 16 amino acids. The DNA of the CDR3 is TGTGCCAGCAGCCCTGGGAAGTTTAGCTCTGGAAACACCATATATTTT. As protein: CASSPGKFSSGNTIYF.

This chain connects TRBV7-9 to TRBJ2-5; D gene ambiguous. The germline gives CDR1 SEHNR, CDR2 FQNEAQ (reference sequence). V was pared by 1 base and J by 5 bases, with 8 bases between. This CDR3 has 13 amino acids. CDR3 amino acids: CASSLDARETQYF. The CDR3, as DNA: TGTGCCAGCAGCTTAGATGCCCGGGAGACCCAGTACTTC.

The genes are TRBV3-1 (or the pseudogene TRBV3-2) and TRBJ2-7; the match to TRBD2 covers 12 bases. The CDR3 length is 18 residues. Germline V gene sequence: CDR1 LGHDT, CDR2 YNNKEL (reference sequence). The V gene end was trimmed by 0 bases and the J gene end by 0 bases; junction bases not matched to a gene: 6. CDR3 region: CASSQDPRTSGASYEQYF. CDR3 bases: TGTGCCAGCAGCCAAGACCCGAGGACTAGCGGGGCCTCCTACGAGCAGTACTTC.

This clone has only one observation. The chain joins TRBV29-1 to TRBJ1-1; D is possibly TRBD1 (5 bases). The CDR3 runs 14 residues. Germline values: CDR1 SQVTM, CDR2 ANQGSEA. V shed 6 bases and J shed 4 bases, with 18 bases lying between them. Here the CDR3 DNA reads TGCAGCGTCGGCCCCCGCGGGGGGGGCACTGAAGCTTTCTTT. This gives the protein CSVGPRGGGTEAFF.